This T cell receptor (beta chain) was obtained from a study of T cell responses to AZD1222 COVID-19 vaccine. Points from the study as a whole: The donor group comprised mostly white British people and more females; the analysis possibly underestimated clonal diversity. CD4 TCRs covered the whole spike, strongest at regions 160-218 and 743-854.

Some clones are missing from TCRdb's copy, which holds only in-frame ones; the method was immunoSEQ multiplex PCR. The sample has just under 150,000 clones, 86% seen once. For this clone: What it recognizes is unknown.

Germline loops: CDR1 SEHNR, CDR2 FQNEAQ (reference sequence). The V end lost 0 bases, the J end lost 4 bases, and 14 bases lay between the germline ends. This CDR3 spans 16 amino acids. The sequencing used peripheral blood, collected 28 days after the second AZD1222 dose. V gene TRBV7-9 combines with J gene TRBJ2-3; D tentatively reads TRBD1 or TRBD2 (5 bases each). This clonotype originated in an adult who received the AZD1222 COVID-19 vaccine. CDR3 sequence: CASSLASQQGADTQYF. CDR3 nucleotides: TGTGCCAGCAGCTTAGCTAGCCAGCAGGGAGCAGATACGCAGTATTTT.